This note documents a single TCR beta chain sequence. These data belong to a study of blood T cell repertoires in COVID-19. Overall study: Samples representing acute and convalescent COVID-19 were sourced from the United States, Italy and Spain. T cells, B-cell-depleted T cells, or PBMCs supplied cDNA or gDNA.

Original processing methods: Reference gene primers were amplified, and this amplification served to estimate nucleated cell counts. The data were produced by immunoSEQ multiplex PCR, yet TCRdb's version contains in-frame clones alone and is incomplete. V, J and clone size are taken as reported in that table, and D and trimming were inferred from the DNA itself. This sample has about 140,000 clones, with 65% to 90% found just once. CDR3 length: 19 residues. J lost 1 base, V lost 3 bases, and 12 bases had no gene match. CDR1 and CDR2 from the germline V gene are SGDLS and YYNGEE. The source is a man over 45 with acute or convalescent COVID-19. V usage is TRBV9 and J usage is TRBJ2-4, with 11 bases identical to TRBD2. Sequencing was done on a sample of peripheral blood. The CDR3 sequence: CASSARGGSSGRAKNIQYF. For the CDR3, the DNA is TGTGCCAGCAGCGCTAGGGGGGGCTCTAGCGGGAGGGCCAAAAACATTCAGTACTTC.